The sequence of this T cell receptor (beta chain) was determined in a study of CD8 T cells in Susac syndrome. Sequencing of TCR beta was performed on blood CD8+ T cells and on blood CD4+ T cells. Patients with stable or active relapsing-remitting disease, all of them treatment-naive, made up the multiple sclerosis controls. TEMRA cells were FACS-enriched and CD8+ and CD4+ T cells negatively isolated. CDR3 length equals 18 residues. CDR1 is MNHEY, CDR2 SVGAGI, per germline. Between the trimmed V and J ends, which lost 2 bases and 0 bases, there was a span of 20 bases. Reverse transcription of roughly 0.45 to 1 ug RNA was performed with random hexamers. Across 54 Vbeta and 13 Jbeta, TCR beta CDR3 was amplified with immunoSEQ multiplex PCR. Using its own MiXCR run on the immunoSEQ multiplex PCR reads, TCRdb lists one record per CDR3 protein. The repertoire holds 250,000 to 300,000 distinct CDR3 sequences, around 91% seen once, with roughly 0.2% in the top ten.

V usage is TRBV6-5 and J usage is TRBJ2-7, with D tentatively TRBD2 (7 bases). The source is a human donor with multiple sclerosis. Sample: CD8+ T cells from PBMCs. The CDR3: CASSYGPTGGSSSYEQYF. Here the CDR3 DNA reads TGTGCCAGCAGTTACGGGCCGACGGGGGGCTCCAGCTCCTACGAGCAGTACTTC.